Sequencing of this T cell receptor (beta chain) was carried out in a study of blood T cell repertoires in COVID-19. Study-level information: Researchers got acute and convalescent COVID-19 samples from the United States, Italy and Spain.

This clone was seen just once. The CDR3 sequence is 14 residues long. The germline gives CDR1 SGHTA, CDR2 FQGNSA. With 2 bases removed from V and 1 base from J, the gap between germline ends came to 7 bases. In the original workflow: The authors estimated nucleated cell counts from reference gene primer amplification. The assay was immunoSEQ multiplex PCR, and TCRdb's table has in-frame clones only and misses some. V and J calls and clone size are as listed in that table; D and trimming were resolved from the DNA. The profile covers fewer than 100,000 clones, with 80% to 90% appearing a single time and 7.4% taken by the ten largest.

The chain has TRBV7-2 and TRBJ2-3, with D perhaps matching TRBD2 (5 bases). The source of this sequence is a human donor with acute or convalescent COVID-19. The donor label of this sample is uncertain. The sequenced material came from peripheral blood. CDR3 DNA sequence: TGTGCCAGCAGCTTAACTAGGGGCACAGATACGCAGTATTTT. Translation gives CASSLTRGTDTQYF.